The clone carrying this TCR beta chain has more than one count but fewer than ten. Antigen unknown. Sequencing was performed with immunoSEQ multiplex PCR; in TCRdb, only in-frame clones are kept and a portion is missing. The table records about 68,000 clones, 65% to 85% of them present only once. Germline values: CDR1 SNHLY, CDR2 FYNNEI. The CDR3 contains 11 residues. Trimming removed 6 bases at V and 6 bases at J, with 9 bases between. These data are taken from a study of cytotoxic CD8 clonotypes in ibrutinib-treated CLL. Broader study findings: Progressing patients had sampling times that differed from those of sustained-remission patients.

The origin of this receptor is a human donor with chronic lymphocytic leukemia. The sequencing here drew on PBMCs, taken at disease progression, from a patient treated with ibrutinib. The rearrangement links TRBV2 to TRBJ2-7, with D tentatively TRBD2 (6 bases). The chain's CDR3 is CASSPGAEQYF. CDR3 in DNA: TGTGCCAGCAGCCCGGGAGCCGAGCAGTACTTC.